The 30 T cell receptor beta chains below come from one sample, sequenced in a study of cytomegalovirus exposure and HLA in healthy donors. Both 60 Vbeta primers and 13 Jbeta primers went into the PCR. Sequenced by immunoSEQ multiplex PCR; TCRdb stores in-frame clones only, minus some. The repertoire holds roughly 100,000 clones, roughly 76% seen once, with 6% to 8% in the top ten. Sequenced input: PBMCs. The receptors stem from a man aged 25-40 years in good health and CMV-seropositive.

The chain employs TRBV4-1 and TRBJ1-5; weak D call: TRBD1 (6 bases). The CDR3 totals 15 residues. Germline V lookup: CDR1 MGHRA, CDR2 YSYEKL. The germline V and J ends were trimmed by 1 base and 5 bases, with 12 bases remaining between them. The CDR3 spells CASSQVGGTDQPQHF. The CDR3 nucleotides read TGCGCCAGCAGCCAAGTTGGGGGCACGGATCAGCCCCAGCATTTT.

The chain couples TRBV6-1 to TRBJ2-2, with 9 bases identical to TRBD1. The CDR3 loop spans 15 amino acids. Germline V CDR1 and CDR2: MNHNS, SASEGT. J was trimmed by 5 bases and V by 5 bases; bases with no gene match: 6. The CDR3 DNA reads TGTGCCAGCAGTCTACAGGGGGCGGGGACCGGGGAGCTGTTTTTT. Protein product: CASSLQGAGTGELFF.

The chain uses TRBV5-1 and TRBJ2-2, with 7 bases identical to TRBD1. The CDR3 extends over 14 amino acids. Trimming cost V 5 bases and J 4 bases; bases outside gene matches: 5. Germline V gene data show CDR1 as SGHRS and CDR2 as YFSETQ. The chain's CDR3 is CASRLQGPTGELFF. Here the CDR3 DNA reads TGCGCCAGCAGATTACAGGGGCCCACCGGGGAGCTGTTTTTT.

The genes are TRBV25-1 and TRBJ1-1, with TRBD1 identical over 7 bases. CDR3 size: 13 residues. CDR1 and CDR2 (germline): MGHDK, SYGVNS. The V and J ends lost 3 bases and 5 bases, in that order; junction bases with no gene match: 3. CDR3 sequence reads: CASSEGQFTEAFF. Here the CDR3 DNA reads TGTGCCAGCAGTGAGGGACAGTTTACTGAAGCTTTCTTT.

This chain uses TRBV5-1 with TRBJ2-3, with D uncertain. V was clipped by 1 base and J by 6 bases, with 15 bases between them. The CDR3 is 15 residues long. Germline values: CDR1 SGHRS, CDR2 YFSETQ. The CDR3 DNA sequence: TGCGCCAGCAGCTTGTCAAGCCGGCGGTCGGATACGCAGTATTTT. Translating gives CASSLSSRRSDTQYF.

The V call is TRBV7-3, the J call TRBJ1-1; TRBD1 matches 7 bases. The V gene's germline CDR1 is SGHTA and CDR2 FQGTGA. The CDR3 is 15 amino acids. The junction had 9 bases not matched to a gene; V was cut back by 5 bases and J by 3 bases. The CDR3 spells CASSPTGQRHTEAFF. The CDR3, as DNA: TGTGCCAGCAGCCCAACGGGACAGCGCCACACTGAAGCTTTCTTT.

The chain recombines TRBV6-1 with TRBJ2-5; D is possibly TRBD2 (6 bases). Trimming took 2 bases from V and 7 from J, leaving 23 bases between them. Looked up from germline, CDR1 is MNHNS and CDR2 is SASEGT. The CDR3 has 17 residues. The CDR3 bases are TGTGCCAGCAGTGAACCGGGGGAGAGTGGGAGTTGGGGGACCCAGTACTTC. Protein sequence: CASSEPGESGSWGTQYF.

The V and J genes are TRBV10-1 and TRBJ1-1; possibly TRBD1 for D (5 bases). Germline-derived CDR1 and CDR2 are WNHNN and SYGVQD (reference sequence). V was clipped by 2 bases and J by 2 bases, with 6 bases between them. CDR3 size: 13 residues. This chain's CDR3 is CASSEDSNTEAFF. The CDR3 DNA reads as TGCGCCAGCAGTGAGGACAGTAACACTGAAGCTTTCTTT.

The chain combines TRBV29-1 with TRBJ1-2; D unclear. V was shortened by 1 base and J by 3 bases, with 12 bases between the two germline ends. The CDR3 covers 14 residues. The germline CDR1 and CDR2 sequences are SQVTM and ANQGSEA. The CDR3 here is CSVEGLADDYGYTF. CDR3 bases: TGCAGCGTTGAAGGTTTGGCTGATGACTATGGCTACACCTTC.

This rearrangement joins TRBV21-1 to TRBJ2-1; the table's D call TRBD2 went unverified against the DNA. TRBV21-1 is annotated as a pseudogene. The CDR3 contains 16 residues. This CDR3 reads CASSKGRGSSYNEQFF. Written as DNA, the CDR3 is TGTGCCAGCAGCAAGGGGCGGGGGAGCTCCTACAATGAGCAGTTCTTC.

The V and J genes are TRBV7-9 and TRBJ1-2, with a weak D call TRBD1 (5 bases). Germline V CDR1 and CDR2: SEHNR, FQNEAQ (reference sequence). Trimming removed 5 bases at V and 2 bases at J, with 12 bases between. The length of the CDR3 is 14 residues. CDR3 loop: CASSLDIFNYGYTF. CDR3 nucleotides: TGTGCCAGCAGCCTGGACATTTTCAACTATGGCTACACCTTC.

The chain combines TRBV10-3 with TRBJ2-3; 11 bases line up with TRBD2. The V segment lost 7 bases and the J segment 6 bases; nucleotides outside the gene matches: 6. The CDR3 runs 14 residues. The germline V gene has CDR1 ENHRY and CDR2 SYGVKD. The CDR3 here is CAIKGSGGADTQYF. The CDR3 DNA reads TGTGCCATCAAAGGTAGCGGGGGGGCCGATACGCAGTATTTT.

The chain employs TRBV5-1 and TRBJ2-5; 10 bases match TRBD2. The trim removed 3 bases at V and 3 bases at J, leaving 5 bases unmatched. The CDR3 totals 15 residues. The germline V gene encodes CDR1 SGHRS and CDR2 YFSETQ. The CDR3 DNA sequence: TGCGCCAGCAGCTCCTTCCTAGCGGGGGAAGAGACCCAGTACTTC. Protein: CASSSFLAGEETQYF.

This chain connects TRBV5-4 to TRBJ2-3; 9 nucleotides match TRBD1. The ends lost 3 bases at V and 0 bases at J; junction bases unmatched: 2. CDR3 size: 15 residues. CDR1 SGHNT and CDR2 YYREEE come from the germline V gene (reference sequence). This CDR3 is CASSSTGGSTDTQYF. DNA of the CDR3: TGTGCCAGCAGCTCGACAGGGGGTAGCACAGATACGCAGTATTTT.

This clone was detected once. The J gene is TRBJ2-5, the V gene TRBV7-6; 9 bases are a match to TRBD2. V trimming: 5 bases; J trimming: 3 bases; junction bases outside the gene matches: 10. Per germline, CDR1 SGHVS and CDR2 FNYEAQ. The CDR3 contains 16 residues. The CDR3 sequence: CASSHLTSGTKETQYF. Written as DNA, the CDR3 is TGTGCCAGCAGCCACCTGACTAGCGGAACCAAAGAGACCCAGTACTTC.

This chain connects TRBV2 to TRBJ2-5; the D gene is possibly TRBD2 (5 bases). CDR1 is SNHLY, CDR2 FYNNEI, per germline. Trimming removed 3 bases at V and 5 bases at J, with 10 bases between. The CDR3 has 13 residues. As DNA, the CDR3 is TGTGCCAGCAGTGAGGAGGTGGGGGAGACCCAGTACTTC. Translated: CASSEEVGETQYF.

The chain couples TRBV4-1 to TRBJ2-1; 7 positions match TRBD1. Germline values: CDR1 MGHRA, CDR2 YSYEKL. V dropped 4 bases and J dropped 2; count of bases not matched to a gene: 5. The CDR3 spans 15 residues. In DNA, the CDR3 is TGCGCCAGCAGCCTCAGAGGGGGCACCTACAATGAGCAGTTCTTC. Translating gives CASSLRGGTYNEQFF.

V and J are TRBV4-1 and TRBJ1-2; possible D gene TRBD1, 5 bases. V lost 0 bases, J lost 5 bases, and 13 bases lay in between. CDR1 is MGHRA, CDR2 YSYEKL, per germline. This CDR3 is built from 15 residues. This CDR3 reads CASSQDPRGGYGYTF. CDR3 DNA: TGCGCCAGCAGCCAAGATCCGAGGGGAGGGTATGGCTACACCTTC.

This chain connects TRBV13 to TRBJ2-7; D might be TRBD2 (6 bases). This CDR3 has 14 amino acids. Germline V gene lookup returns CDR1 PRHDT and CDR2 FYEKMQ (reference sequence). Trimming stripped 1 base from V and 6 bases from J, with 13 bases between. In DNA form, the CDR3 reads TGTGCCAGCAGCTTAGTCCGGGGGTCGGGCGAGCAGTACTTC. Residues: CASSLVRGSGEQYF.

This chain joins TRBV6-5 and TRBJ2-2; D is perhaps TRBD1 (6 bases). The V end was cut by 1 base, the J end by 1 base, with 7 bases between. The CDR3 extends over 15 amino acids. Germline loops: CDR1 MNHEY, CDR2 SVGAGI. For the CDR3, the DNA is TGTGCCAGCAGTTACTTCAGGGGGAACACCGGGGAGCTGTTTTTT. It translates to CASSYFRGNTGELFF.

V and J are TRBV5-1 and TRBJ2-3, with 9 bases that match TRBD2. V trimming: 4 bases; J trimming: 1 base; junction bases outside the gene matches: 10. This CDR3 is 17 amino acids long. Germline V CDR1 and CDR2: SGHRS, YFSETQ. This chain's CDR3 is CASSPGTSSGGTDTQYF. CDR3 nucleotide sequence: TGCGCCAGCAGCCCTGGGACTAGCAGTGGGGGCACAGATACGCAGTATTTT. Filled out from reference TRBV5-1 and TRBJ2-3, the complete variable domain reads KAGVTQTPRYLIKTRGQQVTLSCSPISGHRSVSWYQQTPGQGLQFLFEYFSETQRNKGNFPGRFSGRQFSNSRSEMNVSTLELGDSALYLCASSPGTSSGGTDTQYFGPGTRLTVL.

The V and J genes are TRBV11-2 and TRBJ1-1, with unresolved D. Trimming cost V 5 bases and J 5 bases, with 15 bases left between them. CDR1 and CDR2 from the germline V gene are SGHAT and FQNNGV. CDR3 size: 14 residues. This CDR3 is CASSVSRARTEAFF. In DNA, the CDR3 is TGTGCCAGCAGCGTATCGAGGGCCCGGACTGAAGCTTTCTTT.

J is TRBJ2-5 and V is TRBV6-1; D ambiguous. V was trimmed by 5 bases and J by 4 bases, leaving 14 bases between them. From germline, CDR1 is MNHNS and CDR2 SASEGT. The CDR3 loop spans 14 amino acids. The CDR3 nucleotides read TGTGCCAGCAGTACCTTCGGGTCCGGAGAGACCCAGTACTTC. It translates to CASSTFGSGETQYF.

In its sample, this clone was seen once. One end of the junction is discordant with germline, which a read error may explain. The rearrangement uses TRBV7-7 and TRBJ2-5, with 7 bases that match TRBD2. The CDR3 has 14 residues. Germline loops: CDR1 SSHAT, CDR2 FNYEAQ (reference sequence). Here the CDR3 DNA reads TGTGCTAGCAGCCCCGGGGGGAACCAAGAGACCCAGTACTTC. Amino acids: CASSPGGNQETQYF. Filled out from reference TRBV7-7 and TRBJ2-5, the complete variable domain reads GAGVSQSPRYKVTKRGQDVTLRCDPISSHATLYWYQQALGQGPEFLTYFNYEAQPDKSGLPSDRFSAERPEGSISTLTIQRTEQRDSAMYRCASSPGGNQETQYFGPGTRLLVL.

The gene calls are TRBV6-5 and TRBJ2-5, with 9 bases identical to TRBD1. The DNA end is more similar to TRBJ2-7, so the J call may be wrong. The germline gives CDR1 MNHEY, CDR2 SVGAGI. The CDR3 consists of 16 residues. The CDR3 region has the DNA TGTGCCAGCAGTTACTCAATCCCGGGACAGGGCTACGAGCAGTACTTC. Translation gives CASSYSIPGQGYEQYF.

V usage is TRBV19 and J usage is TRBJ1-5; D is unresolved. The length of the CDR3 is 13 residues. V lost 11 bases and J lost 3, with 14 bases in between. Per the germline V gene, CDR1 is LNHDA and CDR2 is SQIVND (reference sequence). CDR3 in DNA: TGTGCCGCGGCTATGGGTACCAATCAGCCCCAGCATTTT. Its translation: CAAAMGTNQPQHF.

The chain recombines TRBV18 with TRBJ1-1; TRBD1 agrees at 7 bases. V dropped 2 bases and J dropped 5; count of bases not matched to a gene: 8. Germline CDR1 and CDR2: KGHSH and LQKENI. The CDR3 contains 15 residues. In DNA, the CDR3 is TGTGCCAGCTCACCATCGGCAGGGGGGTCGACTGAAGCTTTCTTT. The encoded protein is CASSPSAGGSTEAFF.

CDR3 coding DNA: TGTGCCATCAGTGACACAGGGGGGCAGTATGGCTACACCTTC. Translation: CAISDTGGQYGYTF. The rearrangement uses TRBV10-3 and TRBJ1-2; TRBD1 agrees at 8 bases. V trimming: 3 bases; J trimming: 5 bases; junction bases outside the gene matches: 5. This CDR3 contains 14 residues. CDR1 is ENHRY, CDR2 SYGVKD, per germline.

CDR3 in DNA: TGTGCCAGCAGTGAAGTCCGGCAGGAAAGCCCCAATCAGCCCCAGCATTTT. As protein: CASSEVRQESPNQPQHF. The chain carries TRBV2 and TRBJ1-5; D call uncertain. Per the germline V gene, CDR1 is SNHLY and CDR2 is FYNNEI. Deletions cut 1 base from V and 3 bases from J, with 16 bases between. The CDR3 extends over 17 amino acids.

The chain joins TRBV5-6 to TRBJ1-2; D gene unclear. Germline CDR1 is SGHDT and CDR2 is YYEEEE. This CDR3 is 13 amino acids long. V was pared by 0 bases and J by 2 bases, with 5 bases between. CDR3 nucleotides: TGTGCCAGCAGCTTGGGGCAGAACTATGGCTACACCTTC. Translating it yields CASSLGQNYGYTF.